This T cell receptor (beta chain) stems from a study of T-cell memory formation after mild COVID-19. From the 5' RACE reads, TCRdb called clonotypes with MiXCR, one entry per CDR3 protein. The sample has about 350,000 distinct CDR3 sequences; approximately 15% are singletons. This clonotype was seen ten or more times. Source material: PBMCs or a T cell subset sorted from them (not recorded which). This TCR came from a man between 18 and 35 years old who had mild COVID-19 (a few samples of this study predate the infection). Cell type and time point are not known.

The CDR3 bases are TGTGCCAGCTCGCCCGACAGTAATCAGCCCCAGCATTTT. It specifies CASSPDSNQPQHF. The chain carries TRBV12-3 or TRBV12-4 and TRBJ1-5; D is perhaps TRBD1 (5 bases). With 8 bases removed from V and 4 bases from J, the gap between germline ends came to 12 bases. The CDR3 sequence is 13 residues long.